This entry describes one T cell receptor beta chain. Time point noted: newly diagnosed GD, antithyroid drugs for less than 3 months. PBMCs provided the RNA from which the TCR library was made. This entry comes from a study of regulatory T cells in long-lasting Graves disease. V dropped 0 bases and J dropped 6; count of bases not matched to a gene: 4. The CDR3 loop spans 15 amino acids. Germline V gene sequence: CDR1 ENHRY, CDR2 SYGVKD. Combining iRepertoire HTBI primers with Arm-PCR of CDR3 regions, the authors built TCR beta libraries. TCRdb processed the multiplex PCR reads anew with MiXCR; each CDR3 protein has one entry. The top ten clones hold around 11% of a sample with some 240,000 distinct CDR3 sequences, roughly 19% of them seen once. The sample also formed part of further work on T cells in Graves' hyperthyroidism and ophthalmopathy. As that report states: It was considered stable Graves' hyperthyroidism when ophthalmopathy did not progress within 18 months. First-round RT-PCR targeting the TCR CDR3 was performed with the HTBI primer set.

This chain links TRBV10-3 with TRBJ1-4; 7 bases are shared with TRBD1. Here the sequenced sample was peripheral blood mononuclear cells (PBMCs), taken at new diagnosis, from a patient treated with antithyroid drugs. The source is a woman aged 25 to 39 with Graves disease. The CDR3 here is CAISESGGLDEKLFF. The DNA for the CDR3 is TGTGCCATCAGTGAGTCAGGGGGCTTGGATGAAAAACTGTTTTTT.